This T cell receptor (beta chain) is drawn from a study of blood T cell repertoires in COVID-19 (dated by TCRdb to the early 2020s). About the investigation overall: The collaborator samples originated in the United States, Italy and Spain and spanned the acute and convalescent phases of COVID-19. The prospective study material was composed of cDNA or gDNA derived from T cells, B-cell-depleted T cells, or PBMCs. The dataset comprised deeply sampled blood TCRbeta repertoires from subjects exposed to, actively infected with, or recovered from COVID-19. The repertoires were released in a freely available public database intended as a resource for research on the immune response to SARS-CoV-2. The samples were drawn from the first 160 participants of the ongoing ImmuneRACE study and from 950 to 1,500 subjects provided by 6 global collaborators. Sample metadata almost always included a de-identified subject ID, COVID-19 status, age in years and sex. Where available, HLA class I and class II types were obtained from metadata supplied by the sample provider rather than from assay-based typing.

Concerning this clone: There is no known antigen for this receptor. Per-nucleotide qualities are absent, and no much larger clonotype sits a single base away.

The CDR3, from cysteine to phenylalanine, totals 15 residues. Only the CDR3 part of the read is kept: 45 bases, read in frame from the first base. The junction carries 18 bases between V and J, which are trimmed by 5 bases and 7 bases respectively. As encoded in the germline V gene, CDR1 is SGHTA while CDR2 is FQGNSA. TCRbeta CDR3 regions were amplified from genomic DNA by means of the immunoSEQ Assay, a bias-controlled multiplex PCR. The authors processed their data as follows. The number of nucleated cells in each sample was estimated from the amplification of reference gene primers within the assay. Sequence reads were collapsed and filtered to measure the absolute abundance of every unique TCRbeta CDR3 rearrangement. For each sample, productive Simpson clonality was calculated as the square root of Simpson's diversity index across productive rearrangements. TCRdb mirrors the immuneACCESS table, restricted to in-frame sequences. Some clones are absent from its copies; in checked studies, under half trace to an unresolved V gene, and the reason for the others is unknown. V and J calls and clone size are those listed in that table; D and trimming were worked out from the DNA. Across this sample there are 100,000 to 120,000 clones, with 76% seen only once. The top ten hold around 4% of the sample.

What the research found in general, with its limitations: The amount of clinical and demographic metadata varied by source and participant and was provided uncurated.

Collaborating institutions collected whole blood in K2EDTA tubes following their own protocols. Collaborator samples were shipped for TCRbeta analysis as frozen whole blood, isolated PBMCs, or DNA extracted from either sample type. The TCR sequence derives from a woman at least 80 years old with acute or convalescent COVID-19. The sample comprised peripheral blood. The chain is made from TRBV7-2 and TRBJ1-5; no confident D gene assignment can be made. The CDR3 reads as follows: CASSPYGGNGQPQHF. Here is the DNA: TGTGCCAGCAGCCCGTATGGAGGTAACGGACAGCCCCAGCATTTT.